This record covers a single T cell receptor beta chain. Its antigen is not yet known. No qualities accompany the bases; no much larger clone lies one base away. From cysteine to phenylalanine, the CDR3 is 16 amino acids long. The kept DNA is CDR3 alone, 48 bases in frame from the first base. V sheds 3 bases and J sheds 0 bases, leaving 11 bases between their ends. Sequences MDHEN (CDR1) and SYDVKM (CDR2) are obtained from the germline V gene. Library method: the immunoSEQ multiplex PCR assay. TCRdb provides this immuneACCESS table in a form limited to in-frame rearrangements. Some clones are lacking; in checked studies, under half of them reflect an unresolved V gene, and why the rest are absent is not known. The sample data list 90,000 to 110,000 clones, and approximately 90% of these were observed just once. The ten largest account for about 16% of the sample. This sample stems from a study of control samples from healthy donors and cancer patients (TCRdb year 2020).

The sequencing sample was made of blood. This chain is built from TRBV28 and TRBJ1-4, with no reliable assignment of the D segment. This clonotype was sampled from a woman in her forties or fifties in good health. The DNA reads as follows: TGTGCCAGCAGTTTTGGGCAGTTTGCAACTAATGAAAAACTGTTTTTT. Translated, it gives CASSFGQFATNEKLFF.